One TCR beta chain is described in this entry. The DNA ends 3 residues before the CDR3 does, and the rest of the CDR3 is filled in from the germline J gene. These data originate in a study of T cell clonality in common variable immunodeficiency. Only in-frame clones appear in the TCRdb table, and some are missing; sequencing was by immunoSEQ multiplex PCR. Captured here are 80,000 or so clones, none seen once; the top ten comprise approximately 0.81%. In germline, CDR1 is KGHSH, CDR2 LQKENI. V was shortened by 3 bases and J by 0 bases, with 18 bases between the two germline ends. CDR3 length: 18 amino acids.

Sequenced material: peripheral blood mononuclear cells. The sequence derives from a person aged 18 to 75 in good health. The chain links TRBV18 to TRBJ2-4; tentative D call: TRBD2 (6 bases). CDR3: CASSPAAAGLLAKNIQYF. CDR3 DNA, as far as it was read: TGTGCCAGCTCACCGGCCGCGGCGGGGCTTCTAGCCAAAAACATT. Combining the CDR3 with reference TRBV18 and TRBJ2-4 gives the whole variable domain NAGVMQNPRHLVRRRGQEARLRCSPMKGHSHVYWYRQLPEEGLKFMVYLQKENIIDESGMPKERFSAEFPKEGPSILRIQQVVRGDSAAYFCASSPAAAGLLAKNIQYFGAGTRLSVL.